One and the same sample provided the 27 T cell receptor beta chains below, sequenced in a study of control samples from healthy donors and cancer patients. Here immunoSEQ multiplex PCR was the method, and the copy in TCRdb shows in-frame clones only, minus some. The sample holds 95,000 to 130,000 clones, approximately 90% seen once. The specimen sequenced was blood. The receptors originated from a woman in her 70s in good health.

The chain joins TRBV7-2 to TRBJ2-5; 8 nucleotides align to TRBD1. CDR1 is SGHTA, CDR2 FQGNSA, per germline. The CDR3 extends over 12 amino acids. Germline trimming cut 7 bases from V and 3 bases from J; bases unmatched to any gene: 1. The CDR3 protein is CASKQGEETQYF. The CDR3 coding sequence is TGTGCCAGCAAACAGGGGGAAGAGACCCAGTACTTC.

This clone has just a few counts. J is TRBJ2-3 and V is TRBV14; D not resolved. The CDR3 runs to 13 residues. V was shortened by 1 base and J by 2 bases, with 4 bases between the two germline ends. Per the germline V gene, CDR1 is SGHDN and CDR2 is FVKESK. CDR3 region: CASSQVSTDTQYF. DNA of the CDR3: TGTGCCAGCAGCCAAGTTTCCACAGATACGCAGTATTTT.

This clone appeared a few times. V gene TRBV2 combines with J gene TRBJ2-2, with D uncertain. The CDR3 totals 15 residues. V was trimmed by 4 bases and J by 1 base, leaving 10 bases between them. The germline gives CDR1 SNHLY, CDR2 FYNNEI. CDR3 coding DNA: TGTGCCAGCAGTGTCTTCAGGCAGAACACCGGGGAGCTGTTTTTT. Residues: CASSVFRQNTGELFF.

J is TRBJ2-1 and V is TRBV6-5; TRBD1 is a possible D gene (6 bases). CDR3 length equals 14 residues. V was trimmed by 6 bases and J by 7 bases, leaving 16 bases between them. Germline lookup yields CDR1 MNHEY and CDR2 SVGAGI. The CDR3 here is CASSQGPQKNEQFF. The CDR3 DNA sequence: TGTGCCAGCAGCCAGGGGCCTCAAAAGAATGAGCAGTTCTTC.

The V gene is TRBV27, the J gene TRBJ1-2, with D possibly TRBD1 on 5 matching bases. CDR3 size: 14 residues. Germline CDR1 reads MNHEY; CDR2 reads SMNVEV (reference sequence). V lost 6 bases, J lost 7 bases, and 18 bases lay in between. The CDR3 loop is CASRRTTLRSGYTF. CDR3 bases: TGTGCCAGCAGGAGGACAACACTAAGGTCTGGCTACACCTTC.

The chain joins TRBV7-9 to TRBJ2-2, with D uncertain. Germline CDR1 SEHNR, CDR2 FQNEAQ (reference sequence). The CDR3 runs to 14 residues. V was clipped by 1 base and J by 1 base, with 4 bases between them. CDR3 loop: CASSLVLNTGELFF. The DNA for the CDR3 is TGTGCCAGCAGCTTAGTTTTGAACACCGGGGAGCTGTTTTTT.

V and J are TRBV10-1 and TRBJ2-7; TRBD2 agrees at 9 bases. CDR1 WNHNN and CDR2 SYGVQD come from the germline V gene (reference sequence). J gave up 2 bases and V 5 bases, and 4 bases lay outside the gene matches. This CDR3 contains 14 residues. In nucleotides, the CDR3 is TGCGCCAGCAGTACCGGGACTAGCCCCTACGAGCAGTACTTC. It translates to CASSTGTSPYEQYF.

The chain links TRBV9 to TRBJ2-5; 11 bases line up with TRBD1. With V trimmed by 0 bases and J by 7 bases, 2 bases remained unmatched. Looked up from germline, CDR1 is SGDLS and CDR2 is YYNGEE. CDR3 length equals 14 residues. The CDR3 DNA sequence: TGTGCCAGCAGCGTAGGCGGACAGGGGGCGACCCAGTACTTC. It yields the protein CASSVGGQGATQYF.

The chain is built from TRBV18 and TRBJ2-7; D possibly corresponds to TRBD1 (6 bases). Germline V gene lookup returns CDR1 KGHSH and CDR2 LQKENI. CDR3 length equals 13 residues. Deletions cut 6 bases from V and 2 bases from J, with 11 bases between. The chain's CDR3 is CASSPGAPYEQYF. CDR3 bases: TGTGCCAGCTCCCCAGGGGCGCCCTACGAGCAGTACTTC. The full variable domain, completed using reference TRBV18 and TRBJ2-7, is NAGVMQNPRHLVRRRGQEARLRCSPMKGHSHVYWYRQLPEEGLKFMVYLQKENIIDESGMPKERFSAEFPKEGPSILRIQQVVRGDSAAYFCASSPGAPYEQYFGPGTRLTVT.

The chain uses TRBV11-3 and TRBJ2-5; 7 nucleotides line up with TRBD1. The CDR3 spans 14 residues. The junction had 5 bases not matched to a gene; V was cut back by 4 bases and J by 3 bases. Germline lookup yields CDR1 SGHNT and CDR2 YENEEA. The CDR3 bases are TGTGCCAGCAGCTCAGGGGGAAAGGAAGAGACCCAGTACTTC. Its translation is CASSSGGKEETQYF.

This chain joins TRBV5-1 and TRBJ2-3; D may be TRBD2 (5 bases). CDR3 length equals 14 residues. Between the trimmed V and J ends, which lost 3 bases and 4 bases, there was a span of 12 bases. Germline CDR1 and CDR2: SGHRS and YFSETQ. Here the CDR3 DNA reads TGCGCCAGCAGCTCGGGCGGGTCCCCAGATACGCAGTATTTT. Its protein is CASSSGGSPDTQYF.

The CDR3 sequence: CASSRTGNFNEKLFF. In DNA form, the CDR3 reads TGTGCCAGTAGTAGAACAGGGAACTTTAATGAAAAACTGTTTTTT. The chain combines TRBV19 with TRBJ1-4; a weak D match, TRBD1 (6 bases). Trimming shortened V by 4 bases and J by 4 bases, and 13 bases separated the two germline ends. The CDR3 consists of 15 residues. CDR1 LNHDA and CDR2 SQIVND come from the germline V gene (reference sequence).

The chain has TRBV7-2 and TRBJ1-4; D remains unclear. CDR3 length equals 16 residues. The germline V gene encodes CDR1 SGHTA and CDR2 FQGNSA. Deletions cut 5 bases from V and 8 bases from J, with 21 bases between. The CDR3 bases are TGTGCCAGCAGCCCAAAGGACGCCCCCGACCGGGAAAAACTGTTTTTT. It yields the protein CASSPKDAPDREKLFF.

This chain joins TRBV19 and TRBJ2-3, with TRBD2 matching over 7 bases. The length of the CDR3 is 15 residues. With 6 bases clipped from V and 3 bases from J, the junction kept 9 bases outside the gene matches. In germline, CDR1 is LNHDA, CDR2 SQIVND (reference sequence). In DNA, the CDR3 is TGTGCCAGTAGGCCCCGGGGGGATTTGACAGATACGCAGTATTTT. The encoded protein is CASRPRGDLTDTQYF.

J is TRBJ2-2 and V is TRBV5-6, with D unresolved. The length of the CDR3 is 12 residues. In germline, CDR1 is SGHDT, CDR2 YYEEEE. Trimming stripped 2 bases from V and 6 bases from J, with 5 bases between. The CDR3 sequence: CASSLSAGELFF. The CDR3 coding sequence is TGTGCCAGCAGCTTATCTGCCGGGGAGCTGTTTTTT.

The V call is TRBV5-1, the J call TRBJ1-1, with a possible D match to TRBD1 (6 bases). V was trimmed by 4 bases and J by 0 bases, leaving 16 bases between them. The CDR3 runs to 16 residues. Germline CDR1 and CDR2: SGHRS and YFSETQ. In DNA form, the CDR3 reads TGCGCCAGCAGCCGGGGGCCACAGGGTCTGAACACTGAAGCTTTCTTT. This sequence encodes CASSRGPQGLNTEAFF.

The sample holds a few counts of this clone. The V and J genes are TRBV5-6 and TRBJ1-2, with TRBD1 identical over 10 bases. CDR1 is SGHDT and CDR2 is YYEEEE in the germline V gene. V was pared by 6 bases and J by 7 bases, with 15 bases of the junction left unmatched. The CDR3 loop spans 16 amino acids. The CDR3 nucleotides are TGTGCCAGCAAATACTGGGGACAGGGGAGATATGGTGGCTACACCTTC. Translation gives CASKYWGQGRYGGYTF.

DNA for the CDR3: TGTGCCAGCTCACCGGATACAAACTATGGCTACACCTTC. It specifies CASSPDTNYGYTF. The chain uses TRBV18 and TRBJ1-2; no definite D call. Germline CDR1 KGHSH, CDR2 LQKENI. CDR3 length: 13 amino acids. The V end was cut by 3 bases, the J end by 2 bases, with 7 bases between.

The V and J genes are TRBV19 and TRBJ1-5; no definite D call. The CDR3 runs to 15 residues. Germline-derived CDR1 and CDR2 are LNHDA and SQIVND (reference sequence). Trimming cost V 7 bases and J 2 bases, with 15 bases left between them. The CDR3 nucleotides read TGTGCCAGTACCACTCTACCCCTCGGCAATCAGCCCCAGCATTTT. Encoded protein: CASTTLPLGNQPQHF.

The genes are TRBV11-2 and TRBJ1-1; a possible D gene is TRBD1 (6 bases). V lost 5 bases and J 6 bases, leaving 13 bases between the germline ends. Germline V gene lookup returns CDR1 SGHAT and CDR2 FQNNGV. CDR3 size: 13 residues. CDR3 DNA sequence: TGTGCCAGCAGCCAACAGGGTTATGCTGAAGCTTTCTTT. This encodes CASSQQGYAEAFF.

The table lists this clone with a count of one. V and J are TRBV5-1 and TRBJ1-4; D is unclear. CDR1 SGHRS and CDR2 YFSETQ come from the germline V gene. Deletions cut 5 bases from V and 7 bases from J, with 15 bases between. This CDR3 spans 14 amino acids. The DNA for the CDR3 is TGCGCCAGCAGGGCGGCCGAAGGCGGTGAAAAACTGTTTTTT. It yields the protein CASRAAEGGEKLFF.

This sequence joins TRBV5-6 and TRBJ2-7, with 7 bases identical to TRBD2. The CDR3 extends over 13 amino acids. The germline gives CDR1 SGHDT, CDR2 YYEEEE. With 4 bases clipped from V and 0 bases from J, the junction kept 1 base outside the gene matches. The CDR3 is CASSPGGSYEQYF. The DNA of the CDR3 is TGTGCCAGCAGCCCGGGGGGCTCCTACGAGCAGTACTTC. Full variable domain (rest looked up from reference TRBV5-6 and TRBJ2-7): DAGVTQSPTHLIKTRGQQVTLRCSPKSGHDTVSWYQQALGQGPQFIFQYYEEEERQRGNFPDRFSGHQFPNYSSELNVNALLLGDSALYLCASSPGGSYEQYFGPGTRLTVT.

This chain links TRBV5-1 with TRBJ1-4, with TRBD1 matching over 7 bases. There are 15 residues in the CDR3. Unmatched junction bases numbered 6, after V lost 1 base and J lost 6 bases. Germline CDR1 is SGHRS and CDR2 is YFSETQ. The CDR3, as DNA: TGCGCCAGCAGCTTGTCGGGACAGACGGATGAAAAACTGTTTTTT. Translating it yields CASSLSGQTDEKLFF.

This rearrangement joins TRBV7-3 to TRBJ2-3, with D possibly TRBD1 on 5 matching bases. Germline V lookup: CDR1 SGHTA, CDR2 FQGTGA. The length of the CDR3 is 13 residues. The V gene lost 6 bases and the J gene lost 8 bases, with 15 bases spanning the gap. The CDR3 sequence: CASRGQGSGTQYF. In nucleotides, the CDR3 is TGTGCCAGCAGGGGGCAGGGATCTGGTACGCAGTATTTT.

The rearrangement joins TRBV7-6 to TRBJ1-1; D is uncertain. Germline V CDR1 and CDR2: SGHVS, FNYEAQ. V dropped 5 bases and J dropped 0 bases, with 13 bases sitting between them. This CDR3 is 15 amino acids long. CDR3 sequence reads: CASSTNGGVNTEAFF. CDR3 DNA: TGTGCCAGCAGCACTAACGGTGGGGTGAACACTGAAGCTTTCTTT.

The chain has TRBV6-5 and TRBJ2-3; 7 bases fit TRBD1. Germline V lookup: CDR1 MNHEY, CDR2 SVGAGI. The CDR3 spans 15 residues. The V gene end was trimmed by 6 bases and the J gene end by 7 bases; junction bases not matched to a gene: 13. The DNA for the CDR3 is TGTGCCAGCAGACAAACCCGGGACAGCTTCTATACGCAGTATTTT. As protein: CASRQTRDSFYTQYF.

This chain links TRBV9 with TRBJ2-2; 8 bases are shared with TRBD1. The CDR3 is 14 amino acids. Germline assignment: CDR1 SGDLS and CDR2 YYNGEE. The trim removed 3 bases at V and 3 bases at J, leaving 1 base unmatched. The CDR3 sequence: CASSGTGHTGELFF. In DNA form, the CDR3 reads TGTGCCAGCAGCGGGACAGGGCACACCGGGGAGCTGTTTTTT.